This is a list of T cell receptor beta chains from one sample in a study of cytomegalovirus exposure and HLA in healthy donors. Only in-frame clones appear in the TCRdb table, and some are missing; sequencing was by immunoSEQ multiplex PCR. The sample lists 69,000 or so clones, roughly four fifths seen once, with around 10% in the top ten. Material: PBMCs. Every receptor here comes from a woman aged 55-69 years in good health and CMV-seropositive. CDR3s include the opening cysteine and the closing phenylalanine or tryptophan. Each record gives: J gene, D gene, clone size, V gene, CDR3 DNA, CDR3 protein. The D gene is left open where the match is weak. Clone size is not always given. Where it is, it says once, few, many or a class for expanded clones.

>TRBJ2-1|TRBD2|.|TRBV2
TGTGCCAGCAGTGAGCTTGCAGGACTAGCGGGGGCCTACAATGAGCAGTTCTTC
CASSELAGLAGAYNEQFF
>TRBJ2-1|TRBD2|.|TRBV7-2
TGTGCCAGCAGCTTGGGACTAGCGGGGGGCAATGAGCAGTTCTTC
CASSLGLAGGNEQFF
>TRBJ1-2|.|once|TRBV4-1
TGCGCCAGCAGCCAAGATTATTCGGCAGGAAAGTCTTATGGCTACACCTTC
CASSQDYSAGKSYGYTF
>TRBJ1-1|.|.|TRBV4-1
TGCGCCAGCAGCCAAGATCGGACTGGGCCTGAAGCTTTCTTT
CASSQDRTGPEAFF
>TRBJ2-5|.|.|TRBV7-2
TGTGCCAGCAGCTTAGCGGCACTAAGTCCCCAAGAGACCCAGTACTTC
CASSLAALSPQETQYF
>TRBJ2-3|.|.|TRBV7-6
TGTGCCAGCAGCGGAGACAGCACAGATACGCAGTATTTT
CASSGDSTDTQYF
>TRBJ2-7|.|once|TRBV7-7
TGTGCTAGCAGCCCATCGGGACACGACCGCGAGCAGTACTTC
CASSPSGHDREQYF
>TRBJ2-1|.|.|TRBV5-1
TGCGCCAGCAGCTTGGGGGACTGGATCTACAATGAGCAGTTCTTC
CASSLGDWIYNEQFF
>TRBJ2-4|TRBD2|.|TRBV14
TGTGCCAGCAGCCAAACCGGGACTAGCGTAGCCAAAAACATTCAGTACTTC
CASSQTGTSVAKNIQYF
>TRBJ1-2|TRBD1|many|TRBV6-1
TGTGCCAGCAGTGAAGATAGGGTACAGGGGGAGACTTATGGCTACACCTTC
CASSEDRVQGETYGYTF
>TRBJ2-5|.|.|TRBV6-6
TGTGCCAGCAGTTACGGACTCCCCCTAGGGGAGACCCAGTACTTC
CASSYGLPLGETQYF
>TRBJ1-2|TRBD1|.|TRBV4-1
TGCGCCAGCAGCCAAGAGGTTGGGACAGTCATCTATGGCTACACCTTC
CASSQEVGTVIYGYTF
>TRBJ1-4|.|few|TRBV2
TGTGCCAGCAGTGACTCGGGTGAAAAACTGTTTTTT
CASSDSGEKLFF
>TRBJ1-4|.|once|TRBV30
TGTGCCTGGAAGGTAGACAGCATGAAAGAAAAACTGTTTTTT
CAWKVDSMKEKLFF
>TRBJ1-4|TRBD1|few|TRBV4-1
TGCGCCAGCAGTCTAAGGGGACAGATGAATGAAAAACTGTTTTTT
CASSLRGQMNEKLFF
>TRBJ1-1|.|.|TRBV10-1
TGCGCCAGCAGTGAGTCGGGCAGGGAATGGGATCACACTGAAGCTTTCTTT
CASSESGREWDHTEAFF
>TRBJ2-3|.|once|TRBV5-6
TGTGCCAGCAGCCTGAAGGGACTCAGCACAGATACGCAGTATTTT
CASSLKGLSTDTQYF
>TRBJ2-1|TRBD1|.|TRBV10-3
TGTGCCATCAGTGGGACTCAGGGGGAAGTCTACAATGAGCAGTTCTTC
CAISGTQGEVYNEQFF
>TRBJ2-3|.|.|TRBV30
TGTGCCTGGAGTGTACTAGGAGATTTGGATACGCAGTATTTT
CAWSVLGDLDTQYF
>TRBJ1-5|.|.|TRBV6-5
TGTGCCAGCAGTGCGGGGGCCGGCAATCAGCCCCAGCATTTT
CASSAGAGNQPQHF
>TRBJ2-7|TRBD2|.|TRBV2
TGTGCCAGCCTAAGCGGGATTAGCTCCTACGAGCAGTACTTC
CASLSGISSYEQYF
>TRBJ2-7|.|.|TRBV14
TGTGCCAGCAGCCCTGGCGGACTGCCGTCCGGCGAGCAGTACTTC
CASSPGGLPSGEQYF
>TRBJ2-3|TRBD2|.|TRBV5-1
TGCGCCAGCAGCGCACCGCTAGCGGGCACAGATACGCAGTATTTT
CASSAPLAGTDTQYF
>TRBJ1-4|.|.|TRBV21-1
TGTGCCAGCAGCGGAAGGGACAGGGTCTTTCTGTTTTTT
CASSGRDRVFLFF
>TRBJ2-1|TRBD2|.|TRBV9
TGTGCCAGCAGCGCCGAGACTAGCGCGTATTGGAATGAGCAGTTCTTC
CASSAETSAYWNEQFF
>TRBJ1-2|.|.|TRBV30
TGTGCCTGTTTAACAGGGCCTCCCTATGGCTACACCTTC
CACLTGPPYGYTF
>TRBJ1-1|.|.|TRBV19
TGTGCCAGTAGTATGAGGGCGGGCACTGAAGCTTTCTTT
CASSMRAGTEAFF
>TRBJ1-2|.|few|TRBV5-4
TGTGCCAGCAGCCGACAGAACTATGGCTACACCTTC
CASSRQNYGYTF
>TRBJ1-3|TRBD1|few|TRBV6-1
TGTGCCAGCAACACTCAGACAGGGGGCGGAAACACCATATATTTT
CASNTQTGGGNTIYF
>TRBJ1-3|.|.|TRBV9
TGTGCCAGCAGCCCCGGACAGGGAAACACCATATATTTT
CASSPGQGNTIYF
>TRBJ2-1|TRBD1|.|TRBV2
TGTGCCACCGGGACAGGCGGCAATGAGCAGTTCTTC
CATGTGGNEQFF
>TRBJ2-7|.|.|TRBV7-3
TGTGCCAGCAGCCCCAGGCCAGGGACAATCTACGAGCAGTACTTC
CASSPRPGTIYEQYF
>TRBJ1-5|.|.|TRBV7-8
TGTGCCAGCAGGGGACTTAATCAGCCCCAGCATTTT
CASRGLNQPQHF
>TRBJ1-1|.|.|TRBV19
TGTGCCACCTACGGGAGGAAAGGGCAAGGGACTGAAGCTTTCTTT
CATYGRKGQGTEAFF
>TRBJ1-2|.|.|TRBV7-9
TGTGCCAGTTTATGGGGCCATGGCTACACCTTC
CASLWGHGYTF
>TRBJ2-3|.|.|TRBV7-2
TGTGCCAGCAGTTCCGGCGGGGGCAGGACAGATACGCAGTATTTT
CASSSGGGRTDTQYF
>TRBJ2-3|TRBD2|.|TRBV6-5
TGTGCCAGCAGTTACCGGGCGACTAGCGGCACAGATACGCAGTATTTT
CASSYRATSGTDTQYF
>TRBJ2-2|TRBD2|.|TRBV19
TGTGCCAGTAGTGCTAGCGGGAGGGACACCGGGGAGCTGTTTTTT
CASSASGRDTGELFF
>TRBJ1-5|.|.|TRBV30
TGTGCCTGGAGTTACACCGACAGTCAGCCCCAGCATTTT
CAWSYTDSQPQHF
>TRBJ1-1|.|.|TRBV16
TGTGCCAGCAGCTCGCTGCAGGGGTTTGAGGCTGAAGCTTTCTTT
CASSSLQGFEAEAFF
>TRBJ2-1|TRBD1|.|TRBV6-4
TGTGCCAGCAGTTCCGGGACAGGGCAAAATGAGCAGTTCTTC
CASSSGTGQNEQFF
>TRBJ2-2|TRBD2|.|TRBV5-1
TGCGCCAGCAGCTTCAGCGGGGTGAACACCGGGGAGCTGTTTTTT
CASSFSGVNTGELFF
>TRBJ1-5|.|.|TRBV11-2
TGTGCCAGCAGCTTAGACCCCGGGGAGGCCCAGCATTTT
CASSLDPGEAQHF
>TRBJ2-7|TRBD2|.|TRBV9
TGTGCCAGCAGCGCAGGGGGACTAGCGGGAAGAGAGCAGTACTTC
CASSAGGLAGREQYF
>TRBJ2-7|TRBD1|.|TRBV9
TGTGCCAGCAGCGCCGGGACAGGGTTGTACGAGCAGTACTTC
CASSAGTGLYEQYF
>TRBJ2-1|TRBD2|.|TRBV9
TGTGCCAGCAGAGACGGACTAGCGGGACCCAATGAGCAGTTCTTC
CASRDGLAGPNEQFF
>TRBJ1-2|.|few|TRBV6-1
TGTGCCAGCAGTGGGACAGCCCCTAACTATGGCTACACCTTC
CASSGTAPNYGYTF
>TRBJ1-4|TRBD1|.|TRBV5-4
TGTGCCAGCAGTAGGGACAGTGAAAAACTGTTTTTT
CASSRDSEKLFF
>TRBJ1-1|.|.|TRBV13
TGTGCCAGCAGCTCCGGGGGGACACCTCGGAACACTGAAGCTTTCTTT
CASSSGGTPRNTEAFF
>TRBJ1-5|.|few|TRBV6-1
TGTGCCAGCAAAATTGACAACAATCAGCCCCAGCATTTT
CASKIDNNQPQHF
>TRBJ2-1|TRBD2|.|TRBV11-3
TGTGCCAGCAGCTTGGGACTAGCGGGAGAGCAGTTCTTC
CASSLGLAGEQFF
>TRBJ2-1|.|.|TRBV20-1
TGCAGTGCTAGAGTTACGGTTGAGCAGTTCTTC
CSARVTVEQFF
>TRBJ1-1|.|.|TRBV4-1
TGCGCCAGCAGCCAAGGACGATGGCCCGGGTCTGAAGCTTTCTTT
CASSQGRWPGSEAFF
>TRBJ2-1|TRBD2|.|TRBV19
TGTGCCAGTAGTCCCACTAGCGGGGGGGCCGGGTACAATGAGCAGTTCTTC
CASSPTSGGAGYNEQFF
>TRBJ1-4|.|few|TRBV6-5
TGTGCCAGCAGTTACTCCCGCGGTGAAAAACTGTTTTTT
CASSYSRGEKLFF
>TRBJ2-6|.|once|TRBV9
TGTGCCAGCAGCGTAGGTGGCAGGAGGTACTCTGGGGCCAACGTCCTGACTTTC
CASSVGGRRYSGANVLTF
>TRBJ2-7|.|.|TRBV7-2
TGTGCCAGCAGCAACCGAGCCGAGTCCTCCTACGAGCAGTACTTC
CASSNRAESSYEQYF